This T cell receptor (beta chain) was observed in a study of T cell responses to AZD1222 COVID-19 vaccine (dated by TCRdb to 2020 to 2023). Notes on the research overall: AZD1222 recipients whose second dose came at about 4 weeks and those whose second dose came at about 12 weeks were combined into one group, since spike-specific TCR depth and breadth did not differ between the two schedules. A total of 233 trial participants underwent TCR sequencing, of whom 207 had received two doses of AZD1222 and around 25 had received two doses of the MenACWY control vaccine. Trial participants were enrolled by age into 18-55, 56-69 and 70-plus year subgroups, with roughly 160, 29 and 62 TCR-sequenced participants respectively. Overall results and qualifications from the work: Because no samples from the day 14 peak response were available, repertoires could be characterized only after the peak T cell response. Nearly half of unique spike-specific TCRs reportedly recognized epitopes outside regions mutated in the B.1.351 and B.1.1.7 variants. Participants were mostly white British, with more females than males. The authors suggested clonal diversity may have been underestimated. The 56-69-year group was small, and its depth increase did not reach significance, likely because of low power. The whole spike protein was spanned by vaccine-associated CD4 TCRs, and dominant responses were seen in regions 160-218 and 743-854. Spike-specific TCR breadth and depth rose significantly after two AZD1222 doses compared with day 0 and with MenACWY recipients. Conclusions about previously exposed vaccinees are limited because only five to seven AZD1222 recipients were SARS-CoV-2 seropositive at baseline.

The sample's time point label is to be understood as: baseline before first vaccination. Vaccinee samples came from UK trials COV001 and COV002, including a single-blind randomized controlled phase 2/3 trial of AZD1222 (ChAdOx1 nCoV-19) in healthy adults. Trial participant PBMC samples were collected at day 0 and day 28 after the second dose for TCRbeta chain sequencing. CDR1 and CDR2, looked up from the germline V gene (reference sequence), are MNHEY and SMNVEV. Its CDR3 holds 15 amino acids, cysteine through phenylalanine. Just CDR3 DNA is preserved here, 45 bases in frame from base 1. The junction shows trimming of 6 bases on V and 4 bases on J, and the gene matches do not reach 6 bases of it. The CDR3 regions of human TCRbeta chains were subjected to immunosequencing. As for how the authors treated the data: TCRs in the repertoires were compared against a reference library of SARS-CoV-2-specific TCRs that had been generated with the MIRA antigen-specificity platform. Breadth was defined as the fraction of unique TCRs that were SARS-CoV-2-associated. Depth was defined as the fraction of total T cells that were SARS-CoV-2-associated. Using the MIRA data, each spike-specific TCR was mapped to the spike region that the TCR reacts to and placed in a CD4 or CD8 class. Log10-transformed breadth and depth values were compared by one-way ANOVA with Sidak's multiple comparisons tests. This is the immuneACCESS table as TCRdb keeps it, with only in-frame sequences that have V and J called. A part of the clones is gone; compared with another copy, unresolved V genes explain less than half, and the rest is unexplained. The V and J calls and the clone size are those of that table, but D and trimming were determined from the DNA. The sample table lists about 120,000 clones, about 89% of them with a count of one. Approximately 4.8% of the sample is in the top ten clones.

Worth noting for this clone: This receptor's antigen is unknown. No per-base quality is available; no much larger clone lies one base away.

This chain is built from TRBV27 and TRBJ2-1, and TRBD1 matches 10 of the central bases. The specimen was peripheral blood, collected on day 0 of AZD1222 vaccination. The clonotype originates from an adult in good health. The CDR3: CASRLTGGGYNEQFF. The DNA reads TGTGCCAGCAGGCTGACAGGGGGCGGGTACAATGAGCAGTTCTTC.